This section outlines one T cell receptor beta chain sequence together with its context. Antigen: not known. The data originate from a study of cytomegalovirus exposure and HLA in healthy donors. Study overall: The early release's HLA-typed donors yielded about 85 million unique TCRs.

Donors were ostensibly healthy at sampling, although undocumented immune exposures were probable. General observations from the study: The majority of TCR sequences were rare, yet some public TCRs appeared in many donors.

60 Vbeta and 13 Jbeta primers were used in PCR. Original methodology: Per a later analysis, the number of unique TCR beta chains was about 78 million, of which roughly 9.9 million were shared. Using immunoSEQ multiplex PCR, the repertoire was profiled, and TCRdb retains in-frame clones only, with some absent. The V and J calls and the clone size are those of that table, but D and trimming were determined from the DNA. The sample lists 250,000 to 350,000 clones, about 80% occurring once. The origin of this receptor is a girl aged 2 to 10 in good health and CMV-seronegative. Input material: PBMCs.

The CDR3 reads CAWSIRGNQPQHF. CDR3 nucleotide sequence: TGTGCCTGGAGCATCAGGGGCAATCAGCCCCAGCATTTT. The chain uses TRBV30 and TRBJ1-5, with D possibly being TRBD1 (5 bases). CDR3 length equals 13 residues. From germline, CDR1 is GTSNPN and CDR2 SVGIG (reference sequence). Between the trimmed V and J ends, which lost 3 bases and 2 bases, there was a span of 8 bases.